This TCR beta chain was sequenced for a study of T cells in Graves' hyperthyroidism and ophthalmopathy. Across the study: Peripheral blood was taken when the disease was first diagnosed, before any treatment began.

V was shortened by 5 bases and J by 5 bases, with 6 bases between the two germline ends. This CDR3 has 12 residues. CDR1 and CDR2 from the germline V gene are KGHDR and SFDVKD. In its sample, this clonotype was seen many times. What was amplified from RNA transcripts were TCR beta CDR3 regions. First-round RT-PCR targeting the TCR CDR3 was performed with the HTBI primer set. In TCRdb, the multiplex PCR reads were re-called with MiXCR into one record per CDR3 protein. Among about half a million distinct CDR3 sequences listed, around 22% were seen once. This TCR was sampled from a woman aged 25 to 39 with Graves' ophthalmopathy. This chain links TRBV24-1 with TRBJ1-5; D is unresolved. Source material: blood. In DNA, the CDR3 is TGTGCCACCAGTGGGCCCGATCAGCCCCAGCATTTT. It codes for CATSGPDQPQHF.